These 31 T cell receptor beta chains came from one sample sequenced in a study of shared clonotypes between healthy human individuals (dated by TCRdb to between 2020 and 2021). Libraries came from the immunoSEQ multiplex PCR assay. The table comes from immuneACCESS by way of TCRdb, which keeps in-frame sequences with V and J called. Part of the clones is missing from these tables; in studies checked, under half for an unresolved V gene and the rest for unknown reasons. The table for this sample lists about 490,000 clones; around 80% of them were counted only once. The leading ten clones occupy over 9.5% of the sample. Sequencing was done on a sample of PBMCs. These receptors came from a woman aged 40-49 years in good health. Some clones in this sample may be carry-over from other donors' samples.

The chain uses TRBV5-1 and TRBJ2-1; 14 bases agree with TRBD2. This CDR3 spans 17 amino acids. V lost 4 bases and J lost 9; bases outside the gene matches: 12. Looked up from germline, CDR1 is SGHRS and CDR2 is YFSETQ. The CDR3 region is CASSIATSGRALGEQFF. CDR3 bases: TGCGCCAGCAGCATCGCGACTAGCGGGAGGGCCCTCGGTGAGCAGTTCTTC.

This chain links TRBV7-9 with TRBJ1-2; 8 nucleotides match TRBD1. The CDR3 is 14 amino acids. The ends lost 5 bases at V and 7 bases at J; junction bases unmatched: 9. CDR1 is SEHNR and CDR2 is FQNEAQ in the germline V gene (reference sequence). For the CDR3, the DNA is TGTGCCAGCAGCGCTTCCGGACAGGGCGTTGGCTACACCTTC. Its translation is CASSASGQGVGYTF.

The chain carries TRBV18 and TRBJ2-5; 7 bases line up with TRBD1. The CDR3 is made up of 15 amino acids. Germline-derived CDR1 and CDR2 are KGHSH and LQKENI. Trimming at V came to 6 bases and at J to 2 bases, leaving 9 bases not matched to a gene. The CDR3 DNA reads as TGTGCCAGCTCTCTGACAGGGTCGGAGCAAGAGACCCAGTACTTC. Encoded protein: CASSLTGSEQETQYF.

The J gene is TRBJ1-1, the V gene TRBV18, with D possibly being TRBD1 (5 bases). The V gene lost 3 bases and the J gene lost 4 bases, with 12 bases spanning the gap. Germline assignment: CDR1 KGHSH and CDR2 LQKENI. This CDR3 has 14 residues. CDR3 sequence: CASSPEAGFTEAFF. In DNA form, the CDR3 reads TGTGCCAGCTCACCCGAGGCAGGGTTCACTGAAGCTTTCTTT.

This clone has just one count. The chain couples TRBV11-1 to TRBJ2-7; unclear D gene. The ends were cut back, 2 bases at V and 5 bases at J, with 10 bases in the middle. CDR1 is SGHAT, CDR2 FQDESV, per germline (reference sequence). This CDR3 is 13 amino acids long. In DNA form, the CDR3 reads TGTGCCAGCAGCTTAAGGGCGGCTAACGAGCAGTACTTC. Protein: CASSLRAANEQYF.

This clone appeared once. The chain carries TRBV19 and TRBJ1-2, with D unresolved. Trimming took off 4 bases at V and 0 bases at J, with 6 bases between the two ends. Looked up from germline, CDR1 is LNHDA and CDR2 is SQIVND (reference sequence). The CDR3 is 13 residues long. The DNA of the CDR3 is TGTGCCAGTAGTAGGCAGCCTAACTATGGCTACACCTTC. Protein sequence: CASSRQPNYGYTF. Complete variable domain (other parts from reference TRBV19 and TRBJ1-2): DGGITQSPKYLFRKEGQNVTLSCEQNLNHDAMYWYRQDPGQGLRLIYYSQIVNDFQKGDIAEGYSVSREKKESFPLTVTSAQKNPTAFYLCASSRQPNYGYTFGSGTRLTVV.

The CDR3 spells CASSFASGTGELFF. The CDR3 nucleotides are TGTGCCAGCAGCTTTGCTAGCGGGACCGGGGAGCTGTTTTTT. The gene calls are TRBV7-2 and TRBJ2-2; 8 bases agree with TRBD2. Looked up from germline, CDR1 is SGHTA and CDR2 is FQGNSA. The length of the CDR3 is 14 residues. V gave up 3 bases and J gave up 5 bases; unmatched junction bases: 2.

The gene calls are TRBV18 and TRBJ2-1; possibly TRBD1 for D (6 bases). Germline CDR1 is KGHSH and CDR2 is LQKENI. This CDR3 has 13 residues. The germline V and J ends were trimmed by 7 bases and 6 bases, with 13 bases remaining between them. CDR3 DNA: TGTGCCAGCTTACAGGGATTTGGCAATGAGCAGTTCTTC. Translating gives CASLQGFGNEQFF.

The rearrangement joins TRBV6-5 to TRBJ2-5; no firm D call. The J call may not be correct, given that the DNA end is closer to TRBJ2-7. The CDR3 has 15 residues. Germline assignment: CDR1 MNHEY and CDR2 SVGAGI. DNA of the CDR3: TGTGCCAGCAGTTCGTCCAGGACGGATACCTACGAGCAGTACTTC. It yields the protein CASSSSRTDTYEQYF.

This chain uses TRBV30 with TRBJ2-1; D remains unclear. V lost 1 base, J lost 9 bases, and 7 bases lay in between. The CDR3 contains 11 residues. From germline, CDR1 is GTSNPN and CDR2 SVGIG (reference sequence). CDR3 DNA: TGTGCCTGGAGTGCGCGTAGTGAGCAGTTCTTC. It encodes CAWSARSEQFF.

The chain employs TRBV7-2 and TRBJ2-1; TRBD2 aligns across 8 bases. Germline lookup yields CDR1 SGHTA and CDR2 FQGNSA. The CDR3 covers 14 residues. The V and J ends lost 3 bases and 3 bases, in that order; junction bases with no gene match: 1. In DNA form, the CDR3 reads TGTGCCAGCAGCTTGGGGACTAGCTACAATGAGCAGTTCTTC. Its translation is CASSLGTSYNEQFF.

The sample holds a few counts of this clone. This sequence joins TRBV6-6 and TRBJ2-1; 10 positions match TRBD1. This CDR3 is built from 14 residues. Germline V gene data show CDR1 as MNHNY and CDR2 as SVGAGI (reference sequence). V was clipped by 2 bases and J by 6 bases; unmatched bases: 1. CDR3 sequence: CASSYGQGGNEQFF. The CDR3, as DNA: TGTGCCAGCAGTTACGGACAGGGGGGCAATGAGCAGTTCTTC.

This clone was counted between two and nine times. The chain links TRBV25-1 to TRBJ2-1; 10 bases are a match to TRBD1. The length of the CDR3 is 16 residues. CDR1 MGHDK and CDR2 SYGVNS come from the germline V gene. Trimming removed 3 bases from V and 6 bases from J; junction bases left unmatched: 8. The CDR3 spells CASSDSTRTGGNEQFF. CDR3 DNA sequence: TGTGCCAGCAGTGATTCTACAAGGACAGGGGGCAATGAGCAGTTCTTC.

This chain links TRBV7-3 with TRBJ2-3, with TRBD2 matching 9 bases. The junction had 8 bases not matched to a gene; V was cut back by 10 bases and J by 0 bases. The CDR3 consists of 15 residues. Germline V gives CDR1 SGHTA, CDR2 FQGTGA. CDR3 amino acids: CATSLTSGSTDTQYF. The CDR3 nucleotides are TGTGCCACTTCATTAACTAGCGGGAGCACAGATACGCAGTATTTT.

This clone showed up just once. V is TRBV29-1 and J is TRBJ2-1; 16 bases align to TRBD2. The CDR3 covers 14 residues. The V segment lost 4 bases and the J segment 10 bases; nucleotides outside the gene matches: 4. Germline V gene data show CDR1 as SQVTM and CDR2 as ANQGSEA. CDR3 nucleotide sequence: TGCAGCGTTGTGCCGGGACTAGCGGGAGGGGAGCAGTTCTTC. Amino acid sequence: CSVVPGLAGGEQFF.

The chain is built from TRBV30 and TRBJ2-1; TRBD1 matches 7 bases. With V trimmed by 0 bases and J by 9 bases, 11 bases remained unmatched. Germline V gene data show CDR1 as GTSNPN and CDR2 as SVGIG (reference sequence). The CDR3 totals 15 residues. CDR3 region: CAWSVGQGVIGEQFF. The CDR3 nucleotides read TGTGCCTGGAGTGTTGGGCAGGGGGTCATCGGTGAGCAGTTCTTC.

V is TRBV12-5 and J is TRBJ2-6; 13 bases line up with TRBD2. The CDR3 runs 20 residues. The germline CDR1 and CDR2 sequences are LGHNT and FRNRAP. The trim removed 3 bases at V and 4 bases at J, leaving 12 bases unmatched. The CDR3 DNA follows: TGTGCTAGTGGTTTCCGCGGACCGGGACTAGCGGGATCCGGGGCCAACGTCCTGACTTTC. Its translation is CASGFRGPGLAGSGANVLTF.

The chain combines TRBV27 with TRBJ2-3; D ambiguous. The CDR3 totals 15 residues. Per germline, CDR1 MNHEY and CDR2 SMNVEV (reference sequence). The V end lost 1 base, the J end lost 4 bases, and 12 bases lay between the germline ends. CDR3 region: CASSLLEKAADTQYF. The CDR3 DNA reads TGTGCCAGCAGTTTATTGGAGAAGGCGGCAGATACGCAGTATTTT.

V usage is TRBV10-3 and J usage is TRBJ1-1; D remains unclear. This CDR3 has 15 residues. From germline, CDR1 is ENHRY and CDR2 SYGVKD. Deletions cut 2 bases from V and 4 bases from J, with 14 bases between. In DNA form, the CDR3 reads TGTGCCATCAGTGAGGAAGGGAGAGGAAGCACTGAAGCTTTCTTT. Residues: CAISEEGRGSTEAFF.

This clone was detected a few times. The genes are TRBV5-4 and TRBJ2-5, with 9 bases matching TRBD1. CDR1 and CDR2 from the germline V gene are SGHNT and YYREEE (reference sequence). The CDR3 runs to 16 residues. Germline trimming cut 2 bases from V and 2 bases from J; bases unmatched to any gene: 7. This chain's CDR3 is CASSFPDRGRQETQYF. CDR3 DNA: TGTGCCAGCAGCTTCCCGGACAGGGGTCGGCAAGAGACCCAGTACTTC. Variable domain in full (rest from reference TRBV5-4 and TRBJ2-5): ETGVTQSPTHLIKTRGQQVTLRCSSQSGHNTVSWYQQALGQGPQFIFQYYREEENGRGNFPPRFSGLQFPNYSSELNVNALELDDSALYLCASSFPDRGRQETQYFGPGTRLLVL.

The rearrangement joins TRBV28 to TRBJ2-3; TRBD1 matches 7 bases. Losses at the gene ends were 5 bases for V and 5 bases for J; bases not matched to a gene: 10. The CDR3 sequence is 15 residues long. Germline CDR1 MDHEN, CDR2 SYDVKM. For the CDR3, the DNA is TGTGCCAGCAGTCGCCCATACAGGGGTGGAGATACGCAGTATTTT. This gives the protein CASSRPYRGGDTQYF.

This clone was detected a few times. The CDR3 region is CASSFGTGLSGNTIYF. As DNA, the CDR3 is TGTGCCAGCAGCTTCGGGACGGGACTATCTGGAAACACCATATATTTT. The V and J genes are TRBV9 and TRBJ1-3; possibly TRBD1 for D (5 bases). There are 16 residues in the CDR3. Germline-derived CDR1 and CDR2 are SGDLS and YYNGEE. The V end was cut by 4 bases, the J end by 1 base, with 15 bases between.

This clone appeared a few times. The chain is built from TRBV28 and TRBJ2-2; D perhaps matches TRBD1 (5 bases). This CDR3 spans 15 amino acids. Per germline, CDR1 MDHEN and CDR2 SYDVKM. V dropped 5 bases and J dropped 0 bases, with 10 bases sitting between them. In DNA form, the CDR3 reads TGTGCCAGCAGTCCTTGGACACCGAACACCGGGGAGCTGTTTTTT. As protein: CASSPWTPNTGELFF.

This chain joins TRBV7-9 and TRBJ1-2; D not resolved. This CDR3 has 14 amino acids. CDR1 and CDR2 (germline): SEHNR, FQNEAQ (reference sequence). V was cut by 1 base and J by 4 bases, with 10 bases left in between. The CDR3 reads CASSLEGGGYGYTF. In DNA, the CDR3 is TGTGCCAGCAGCTTAGAGGGTGGTGGCTATGGCTACACCTTC.

This clone appeared once. CDR3 amino acids: CASVTREGPADTQYF. The CDR3 bases are TGTGCCAGCGTAACCCGGGAGGGCCCCGCAGATACGCAGTATTTT. The genes are TRBV28 and TRBJ2-3, with 8 bases aligning to TRBD2. Trimming at V came to 8 bases and at J to 4 bases, leaving 11 bases not matched to a gene. Germline-derived CDR1 and CDR2 are MDHEN and SYDVKM. This CDR3 spans 15 amino acids.

The chain links TRBV11-2 to TRBJ2-1; no definite D call. Germline CDR1 SGHAT, CDR2 FQNNGV. Trimming took 0 bases from V and 0 from J, leaving 6 bases between them. CDR3 size: 15 residues. CDR3 amino acids: CASSLEQSSYNEQFF. CDR3 DNA: TGTGCCAGCAGCTTAGAACAAAGCTCCTACAATGAGCAGTTCTTC.

The V call is TRBV11-3, the J call TRBJ1-6; D gene uncertain. Between the trimmed V and J ends, which lost 5 bases and 8 bases, there was a span of 13 bases. Germline loops: CDR1 SGHNT, CDR2 YENEEA. This CDR3 region has 14 residues. DNA for the CDR3: TGTGCCAGCAGCCTTGGGAGGTCCGATTCACCCCTCCACTTT. It translates to CASSLGRSDSPLHF.

The chain is built from TRBV18 and TRBJ1-1; 8 bases map to TRBD1. V was clipped by 6 bases and J by 1 base; unmatched bases: 16. Germline CDR1 and CDR2: KGHSH and LQKENI. CDR3 size: 18 residues. CDR3 amino acids: CASSREQWTGPRNTEAFF. CDR3 in DNA: TGTGCCAGCTCCCGAGAACAATGGACAGGGCCAAGGAACACTGAAGCTTTCTTT. Drawing the rest from reference TRBV18 and TRBJ1-1, the complete variable domain is NAGVMQNPRHLVRRRGQEARLRCSPMKGHSHVYWYRQLPEEGLKFMVYLQKENIIDESGMPKERFSAEFPKEGPSILRIQQVVRGDSAAYFCASSREQWTGPRNTEAFFGQGTRLTVV.

This clone was picked up one time. The chain has TRBV6-1 and TRBJ2-2; D not certain. The germline gives CDR1 MNHNS, CDR2 SASEGT. CDR3 length: 15 residues. V was pared by 2 bases and J by 0 bases, with 7 bases between. Written as DNA, the CDR3 is TGTGCCAGCAGTGAATCCTTGGCGAACACCGGGGAGCTGTTTTTT. Translation: CASSESLANTGELFF.

J is TRBJ2-1 and V is TRBV11-2, with D perhaps TRBD2 (5 bases). Germline lookup yields CDR1 SGHAT and CDR2 FQNNGV. Trimming pared 6 bases from V and 6 bases from J, leaving 15 bases between. This CDR3 is built from 14 residues. CDR3 sequence reads: CASSQLVSANEQFF. In DNA form, the CDR3 reads TGTGCCAGCAGTCAACTGGTTAGCGCCAATGAGCAGTTCTTC.

The chain has TRBV5-4 and TRBJ1-1; TRBD1 might be the D (5 bases). Trimming took off 3 bases at V and 5 bases at J, with 11 bases between the two ends. Germline-derived CDR1 and CDR2 are SGHNT and YYREEE (reference sequence). This CDR3 comprises 13 residues. The CDR3 nucleotides read TGTGCCAGCAGCTGGGGACGGGAAACTGAAGCTTTCTTT. Its protein is CASSWGRETEAFF.